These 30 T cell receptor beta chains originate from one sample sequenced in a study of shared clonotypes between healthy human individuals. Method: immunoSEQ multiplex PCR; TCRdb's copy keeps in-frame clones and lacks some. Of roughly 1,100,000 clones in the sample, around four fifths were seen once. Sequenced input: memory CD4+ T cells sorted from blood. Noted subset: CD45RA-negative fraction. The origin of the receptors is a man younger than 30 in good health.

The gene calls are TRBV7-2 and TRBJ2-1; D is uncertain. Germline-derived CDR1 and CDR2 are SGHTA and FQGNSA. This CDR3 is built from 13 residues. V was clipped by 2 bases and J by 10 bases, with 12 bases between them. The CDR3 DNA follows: TGTGCCAGCAGCTTACCCTCTCTCAGCGAGCAGTTCTTC. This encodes CASSLPSLSEQFF.

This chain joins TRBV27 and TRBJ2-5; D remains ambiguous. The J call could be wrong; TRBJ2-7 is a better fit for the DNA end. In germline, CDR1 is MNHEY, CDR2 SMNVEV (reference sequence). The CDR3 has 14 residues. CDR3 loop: CASALLDLRYEQYF. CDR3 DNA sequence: TGTGCCAGCGCCCTCTTGGACCTACGCTACGAGCAGTACTTC.

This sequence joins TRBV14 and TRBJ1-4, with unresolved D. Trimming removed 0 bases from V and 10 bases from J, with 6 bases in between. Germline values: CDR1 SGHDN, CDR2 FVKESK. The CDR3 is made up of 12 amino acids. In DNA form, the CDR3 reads TGTGCCAGCAGCCAAGATCGGGGAAAACTGTTTTTT. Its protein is CASSQDRGKLFF.

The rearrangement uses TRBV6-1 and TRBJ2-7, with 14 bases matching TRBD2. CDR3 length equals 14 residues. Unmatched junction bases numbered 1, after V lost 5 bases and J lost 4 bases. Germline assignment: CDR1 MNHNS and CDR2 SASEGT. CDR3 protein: CASSWTSGGYEQYF. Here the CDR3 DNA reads TGTGCCAGCAGTTGGACTAGCGGGGGGTACGAGCAGTACTTC.

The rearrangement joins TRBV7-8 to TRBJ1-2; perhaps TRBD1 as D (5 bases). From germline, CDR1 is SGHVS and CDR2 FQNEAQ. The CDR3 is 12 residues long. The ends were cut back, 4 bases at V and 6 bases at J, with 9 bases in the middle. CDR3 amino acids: CASSSSGHGYTF. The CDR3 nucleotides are TGTGCCAGCAGCTCCTCAGGGCATGGCTACACCTTC.

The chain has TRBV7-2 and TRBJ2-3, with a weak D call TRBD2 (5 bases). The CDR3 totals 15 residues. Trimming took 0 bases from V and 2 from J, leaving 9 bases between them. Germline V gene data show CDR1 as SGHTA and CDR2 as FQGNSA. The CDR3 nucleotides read TGTGCCAGCAGCTTAGCGGGAGTGACCACAGATACGCAGTATTTT. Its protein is CASSLAGVTTDTQYF.

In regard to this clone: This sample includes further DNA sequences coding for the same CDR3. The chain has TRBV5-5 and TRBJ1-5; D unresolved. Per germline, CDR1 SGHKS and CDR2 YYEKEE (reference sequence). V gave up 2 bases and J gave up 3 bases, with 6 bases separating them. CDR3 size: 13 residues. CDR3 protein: CASSFTDNQPQHF. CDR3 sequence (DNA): TGTGCCAGCAGCTTCACAGACAATCAGCCCCAGCATTTT.

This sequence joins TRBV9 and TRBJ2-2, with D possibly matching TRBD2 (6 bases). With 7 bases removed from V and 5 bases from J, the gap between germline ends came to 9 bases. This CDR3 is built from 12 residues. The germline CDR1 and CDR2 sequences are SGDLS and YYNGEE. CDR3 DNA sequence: TGTGCCAGCGGAGGGTGGACCGGGGAGCTGTTTTTT. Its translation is CASGGWTGELFF.

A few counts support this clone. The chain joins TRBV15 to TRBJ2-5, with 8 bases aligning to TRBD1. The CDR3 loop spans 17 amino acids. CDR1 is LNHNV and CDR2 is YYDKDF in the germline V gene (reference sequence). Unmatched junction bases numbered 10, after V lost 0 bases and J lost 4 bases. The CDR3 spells CATSRDGAQGELETQYF. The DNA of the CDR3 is TGTGCCACCAGCAGAGATGGTGCACAGGGGGAGTTAGAGACCCAGTACTTC.

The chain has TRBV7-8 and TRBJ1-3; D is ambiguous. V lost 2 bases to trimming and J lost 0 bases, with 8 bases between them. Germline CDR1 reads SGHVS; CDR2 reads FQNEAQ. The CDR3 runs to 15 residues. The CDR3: CASSLMLVSGNTIYF. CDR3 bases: TGTGCCAGCAGCTTAATGTTAGTCTCTGGAAACACCATATATTTT.

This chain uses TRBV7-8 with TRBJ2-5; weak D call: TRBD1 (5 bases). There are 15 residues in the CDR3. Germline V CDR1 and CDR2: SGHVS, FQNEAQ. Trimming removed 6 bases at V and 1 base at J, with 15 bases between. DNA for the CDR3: TGTGCCAGCAGTTCCTACGTGGGGCCCCAAGAGACCCAGTACTTC. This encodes CASSSYVGPQETQYF.

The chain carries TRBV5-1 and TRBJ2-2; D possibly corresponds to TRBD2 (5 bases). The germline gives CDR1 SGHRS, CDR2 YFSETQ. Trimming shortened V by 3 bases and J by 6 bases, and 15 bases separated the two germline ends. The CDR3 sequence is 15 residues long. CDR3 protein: CASSSGAAQAGELFF. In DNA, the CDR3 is TGCGCCAGCAGCTCTGGAGCGGCCCAGGCCGGGGAGCTGTTTTTT.

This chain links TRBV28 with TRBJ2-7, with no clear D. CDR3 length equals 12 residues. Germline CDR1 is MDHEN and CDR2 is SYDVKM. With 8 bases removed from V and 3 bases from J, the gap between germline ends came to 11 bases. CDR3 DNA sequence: TGTGCCAGCTCTCTTAGGGACTACGAGCAGTACTTC. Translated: CASSLRDYEQYF.

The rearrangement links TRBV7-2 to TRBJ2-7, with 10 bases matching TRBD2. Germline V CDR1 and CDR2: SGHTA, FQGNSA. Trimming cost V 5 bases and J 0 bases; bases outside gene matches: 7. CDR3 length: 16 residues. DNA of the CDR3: TGTGCCAGCAGCCTCCAGACTAGCGGGTCCTCCTACGAGCAGTACTTC. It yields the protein CASSLQTSGSSYEQYF.

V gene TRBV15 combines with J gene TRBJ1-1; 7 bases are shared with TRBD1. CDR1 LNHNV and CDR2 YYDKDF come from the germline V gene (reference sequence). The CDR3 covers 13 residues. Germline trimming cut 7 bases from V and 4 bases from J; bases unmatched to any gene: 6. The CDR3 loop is CATIQGFGTEAFF. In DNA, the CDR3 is TGTGCCACCATACAGGGGTTTGGCACTGAAGCTTTCTTT. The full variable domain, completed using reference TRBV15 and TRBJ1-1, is DAMVIQNPRYQVTQFGKPVTLSCSQTLNHNVMYWYQQKSSQAPKLLFHYYDKDFNNEADTPDNFQSRRPNTSFCFLDIRSPGLGDTAMYLCATIQGFGTEAFFGQGTRLTVV.

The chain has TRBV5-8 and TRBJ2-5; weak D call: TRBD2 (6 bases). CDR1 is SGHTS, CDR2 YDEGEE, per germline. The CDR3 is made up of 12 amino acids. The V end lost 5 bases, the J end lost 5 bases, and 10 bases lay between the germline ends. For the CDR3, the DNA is TGTGCCAGCAGGGAGGGTTGGGAGACCCAGTACTTC. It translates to CASREGWETQYF.

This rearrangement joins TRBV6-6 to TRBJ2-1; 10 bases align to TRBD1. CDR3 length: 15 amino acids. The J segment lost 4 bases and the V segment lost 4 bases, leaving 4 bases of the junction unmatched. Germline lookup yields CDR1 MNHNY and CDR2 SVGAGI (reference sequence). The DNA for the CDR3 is TGTGCCAGCAGTTTTGACAGGGGGCTTTACAATGAGCAGTTCTTC. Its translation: CASSFDRGLYNEQFF.

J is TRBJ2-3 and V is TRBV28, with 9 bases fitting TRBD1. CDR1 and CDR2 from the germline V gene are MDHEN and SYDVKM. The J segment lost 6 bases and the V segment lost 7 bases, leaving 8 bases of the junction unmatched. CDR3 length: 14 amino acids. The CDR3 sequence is CASTGTGHDDTQYF. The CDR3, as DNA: TGTGCCAGCACCGGGACAGGGCATGACGATACGCAGTATTTT.

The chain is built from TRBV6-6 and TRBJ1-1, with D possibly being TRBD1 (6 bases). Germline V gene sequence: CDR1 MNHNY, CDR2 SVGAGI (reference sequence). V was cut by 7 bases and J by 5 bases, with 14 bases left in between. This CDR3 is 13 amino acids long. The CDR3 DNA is TGTGCCAGCACCGTCTTTAGGGGGACTGAAGCTTTCTTT. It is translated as CASTVFRGTEAFF.

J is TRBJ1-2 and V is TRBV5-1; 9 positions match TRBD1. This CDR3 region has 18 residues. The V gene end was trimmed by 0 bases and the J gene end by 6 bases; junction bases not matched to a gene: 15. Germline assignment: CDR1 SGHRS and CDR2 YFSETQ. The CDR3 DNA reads TGCGCCAGCAGCTTGGACAGGGGGCCACCGGCGAGGCCCAATGGCTACACCTTC. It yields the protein CASSLDRGPPARPNGYTF.

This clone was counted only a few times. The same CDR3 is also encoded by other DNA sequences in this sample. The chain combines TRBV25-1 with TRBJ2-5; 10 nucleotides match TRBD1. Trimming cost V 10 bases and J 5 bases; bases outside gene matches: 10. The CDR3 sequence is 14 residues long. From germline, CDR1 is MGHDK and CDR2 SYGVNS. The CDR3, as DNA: TGTGCCACCGCCAGGACAGGGGGTGGCGAGACCCAGTACTTC. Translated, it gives CATARTGGGETQYF. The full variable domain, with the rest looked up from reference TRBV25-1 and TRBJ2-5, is EADIYQTPRYLVIGTGKKITLECSQTMGHDKMYWYQQDPGMELHLIHYSYGVNSTEKGDLSSESTVSRIRTEHFPLTLESARPSHTSQYLCATARTGGGETQYFGPGTRLLVL.

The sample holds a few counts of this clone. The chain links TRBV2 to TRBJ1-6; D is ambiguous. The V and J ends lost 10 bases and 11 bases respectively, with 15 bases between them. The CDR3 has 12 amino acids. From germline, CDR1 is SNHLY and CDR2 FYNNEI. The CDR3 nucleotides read TGTGCCACCACCCGCGTCGGAGCACCCCTCCACTTT. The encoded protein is CATTRVGAPLHF. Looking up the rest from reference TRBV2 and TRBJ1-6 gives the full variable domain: EPEVTQTPSHQVTQMGQEVILRCVPISNHLYFYWYRQILGQKVEFLVSFYNNEISEKSEIFDDQFSVERPDGSNFTLKIRSTKLEDSAMYFCATTRVGAPLHFGNGTRLTVT.

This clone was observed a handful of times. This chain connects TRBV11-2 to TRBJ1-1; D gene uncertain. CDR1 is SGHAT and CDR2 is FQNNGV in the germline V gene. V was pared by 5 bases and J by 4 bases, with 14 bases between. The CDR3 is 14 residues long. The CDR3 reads CASSPYGESTEAFF. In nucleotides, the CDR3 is TGTGCCAGCAGCCCGTACGGGGAGAGCACTGAAGCTTTCTTT.

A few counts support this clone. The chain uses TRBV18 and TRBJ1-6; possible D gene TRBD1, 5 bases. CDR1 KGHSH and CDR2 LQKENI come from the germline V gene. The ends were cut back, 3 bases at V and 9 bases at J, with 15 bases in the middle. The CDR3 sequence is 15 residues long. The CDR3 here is CASSPEGRITSPLHF. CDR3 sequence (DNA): TGTGCCAGCTCACCTGAGGGACGGATTACTTCACCCCTCCACTTT.

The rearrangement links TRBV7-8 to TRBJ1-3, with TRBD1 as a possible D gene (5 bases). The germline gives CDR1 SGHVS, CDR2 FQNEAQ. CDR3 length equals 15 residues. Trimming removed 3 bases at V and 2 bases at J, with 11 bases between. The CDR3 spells CASSFSVGAGNTIYF. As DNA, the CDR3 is TGTGCCAGCAGCTTTAGTGTGGGGGCTGGAAACACCATATATTTT.

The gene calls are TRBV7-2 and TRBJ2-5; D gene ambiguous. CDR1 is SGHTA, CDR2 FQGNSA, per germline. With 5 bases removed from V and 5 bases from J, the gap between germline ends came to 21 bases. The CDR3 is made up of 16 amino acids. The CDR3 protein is CASSVRMGGFGETQYF. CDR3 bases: TGTGCCAGCAGCGTACGGATGGGTGGGTTTGGGGAGACCCAGTACTTC. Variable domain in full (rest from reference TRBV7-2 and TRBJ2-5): GAGVSQSPSNKVTEKGKDVELRCDPISGHTALYWYRQSLGQGLEFLIYFQGNSAPDKSGLPSDRFSAERTGGSVSTLTIQRTQQEDSAVYLCASSVRMGGFGETQYFGPGTRLLVL.

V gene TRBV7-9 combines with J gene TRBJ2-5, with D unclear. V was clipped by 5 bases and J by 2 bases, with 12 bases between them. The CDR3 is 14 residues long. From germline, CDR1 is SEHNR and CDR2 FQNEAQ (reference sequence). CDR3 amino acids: CASSLGNGQETQYF. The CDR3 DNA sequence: TGTGCCAGCAGCCTTGGGAACGGACAAGAGACCCAGTACTTC.

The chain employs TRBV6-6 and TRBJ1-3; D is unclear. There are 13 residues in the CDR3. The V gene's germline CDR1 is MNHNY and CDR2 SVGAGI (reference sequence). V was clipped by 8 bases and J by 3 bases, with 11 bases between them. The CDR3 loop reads CASGPGVGNTIYF. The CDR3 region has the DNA TGTGCCAGCGGGCCGGGAGTTGGAAACACCATATATTTT.

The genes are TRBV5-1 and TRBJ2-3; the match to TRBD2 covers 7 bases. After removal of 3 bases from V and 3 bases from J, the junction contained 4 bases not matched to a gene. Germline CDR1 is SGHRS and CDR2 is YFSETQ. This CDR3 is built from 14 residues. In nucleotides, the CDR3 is TGCGCCAGCAGCTCTAGCGGCCAAACAGATACGCAGTATTTT. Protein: CASSSSGQTDTQYF.

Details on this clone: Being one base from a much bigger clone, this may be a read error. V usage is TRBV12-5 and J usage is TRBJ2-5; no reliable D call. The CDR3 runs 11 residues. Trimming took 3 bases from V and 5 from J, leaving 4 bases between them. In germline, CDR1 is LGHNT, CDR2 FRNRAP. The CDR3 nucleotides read TGTGCTAGTGGTTTCGGGGAGACCCAGTACTTC. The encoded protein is CASGFGETQYF.